Listed below are T cell receptor beta chains from one sample, sequenced in a study of blood T cell repertoires in COVID-19. TCRdb's table, derived via immunoSEQ multiplex PCR, lists solely in-frame clones and lacks some. The sample records about 440,000 clones, 87% being singletons. The sequenced material came from PBMCs or T cells enriched from blood (not recorded which). The origin of the receptors is a woman younger than 30 with acute COVID-19. Each CDR3 is given with its conserved first and last residue. D genes are given only for firm matches.

DNA	CDR3	V	D	length	J
TGTGCCAGCAGCGTCGCCGGGACAGGGGATGGCTACACCTTC	CASSVAGTGDGYTF	TRBV9	TRBD1	14	TRBJ1-2
TGTGCCAGCAGCTTAATGGACAGGGTATTTCAGCCCCAGCATTTT	CASSLMDRVFQPQHF	TRBV7-2	TRBD1	15	TRBJ1-5
TGTGCCAGCAGCTTAGTTGTTCTAGCGGGTAGAATCGAGCAGTACTTC	CASSLVVLAGRIEQYF	TRBV11-2	TRBD2	16	TRBJ2-7
TGCGCCAGCAGTGCCGGGATTGGAAACACCATATATTTT	CASSAGIGNTIYF	TRBV10-1	.	13	TRBJ1-3
TGTGCCAGCAGTCCAGGCATGAACACTGAAGCTTTCTTT	CASSPGMNTEAFF	TRBV6-5	.	13	TRBJ1-1
TGTGCCAGCAGTCCCCGGACAGCGTATGGCTACACCTTC	CASSPRTAYGYTF	TRBV27	.	13	TRBJ1-2
TGTGCCAGCAGCTTAACCACCCGGACAGGGAGCCCGAACACTGAAGCTTTCTTT	CASSLTTRTGSPNTEAFF	TRBV7-2	TRBD1	18	TRBJ1-1
TGTGCCACCAGCAGAGGGAATAGCGGGAGGGGTGAGCAGTTCTTC	CATSRGNSGRGEQFF	TRBV15	TRBD2	15	TRBJ2-1
TGTGCCAGCAGCTGGGACTCGGAGACCCAGTACTTC	CASSWDSETQYF	TRBV7-2	.	12	TRBJ2-5
TGTGCCAGCAGCCAAGCCGAAAACTATGAGCAGTTCTTC	CASSQAENYEQFF	TRBV3-1/TRBV3-2	.	13	TRBJ2-1
TGTGCCAGCAGCTTACATTACGAGCAGTACTTC	CASSLHYEQYF	TRBV13	.	11	TRBJ2-7
TGTGCCAGCAGCCAAAGCAGGGCACCACCGAACGCTTTCTTT	CASSQSRAPPNAFF	TRBV7-9	.	14	TRBJ1-1
TGTGCCAGCAGTGAAGCGCTTCAGGGAGGGAGAGAAAAACTGTTTTTT	CASSEALQGGREKLFF	TRBV6-1	.	16	TRBJ1-4
TGTGCCAGCAGCGGTTTTGGAGTCCCCCCCGGGGAGCTGTTTTTT	CASSGFGVPPGELFF	TRBV6-5	.	15	TRBJ2-2
TGTGCCAGCAGCTCACAGACAGGGACCGGGGAGCTGTTTTTT	CASSSQTGTGELFF	TRBV11-3	TRBD1	14	TRBJ2-2
TGTGCCAGTAGTATTCTGACAGACAATGAGCAGTTCTTC	CASSILTDNEQFF	TRBV19	.	13	TRBJ2-1